This record looks at one T cell receptor (beta chain) sequence and its context. This sample's time point: new active TB diagnosis, blood taken before or within 7 days of starting treatment. Confirmation came from sputum smear and/or culture positivity for M. tuberculosis. This sample is part of a study of T cells in tuberculosis. The overall study: This South African cohort compared adolescents with or without latent tuberculosis against adults with active tuberculosis. Within 7 days of starting treatment, or before, PBMC were stored.

Some clones are missing from TCRdb's copy, which holds only in-frame ones; the method was immunoSEQ multiplex PCR. The profile shows fewer than 55,000 clones, 90% to 95% of them singletons. V lost 4 bases, J lost 0 bases, and 9 bases lay in between. The germline V gene has CDR1 KGHSH and CDR2 LQKENI. The CDR3 sequence is 15 residues long. This TCR derives from an adult with tuberculosis. The sequences come from PBMCs, collected at tuberculosis diagnosis. The chain couples TRBV18 to TRBJ2-2; D gene ambiguous. The CDR3 sequence is CASSQAHTNTGELFF. DNA of the CDR3: TGTGCCAGCTCACAAGCGCACACGAACACCGGGGAGCTGTTTTTT.